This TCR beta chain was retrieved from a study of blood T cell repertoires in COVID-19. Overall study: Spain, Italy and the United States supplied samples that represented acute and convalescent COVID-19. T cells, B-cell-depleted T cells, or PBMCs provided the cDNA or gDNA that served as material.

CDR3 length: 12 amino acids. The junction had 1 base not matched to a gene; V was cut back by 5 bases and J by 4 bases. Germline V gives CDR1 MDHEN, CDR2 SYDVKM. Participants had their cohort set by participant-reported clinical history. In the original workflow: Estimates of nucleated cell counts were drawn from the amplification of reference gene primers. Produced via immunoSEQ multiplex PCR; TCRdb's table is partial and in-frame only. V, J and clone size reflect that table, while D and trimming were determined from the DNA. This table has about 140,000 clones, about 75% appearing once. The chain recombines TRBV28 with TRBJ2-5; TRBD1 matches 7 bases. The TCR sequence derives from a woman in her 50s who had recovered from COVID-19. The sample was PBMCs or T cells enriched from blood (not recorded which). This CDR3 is CASSPGGETQYF. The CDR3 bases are TGTGCCAGCAGTCCAGGGGGAGAGACCCAGTACTTC.